Sequencing of this TCR beta chain was carried out in a study of identical twins. Study findings and constraints: Invariant MAIT and iNKT cells could partly confound zero-insertion analyses.

The trim removed 7 bases at V and 5 bases at J, leaving 4 bases unmatched. The CDR3 extends over 14 amino acids. Each CDR3 protein gets one entry after TCRdb re-called the 5' RACE reads with MiXCR. The sample gives hundreds of thousands of distinct CDR3 sequences, roughly a quarter of which show up once; just under 3% is in the top ten. This clonotype was counted between two and nine times. What it recognizes is unknown. These same records also appear under a second study, on T cells expressing NK-cell markers.

Sequencing used CD4+ T cells sorted from blood. The rearrangement joins TRBV12-3 or TRBV12-4 to TRBJ2-3, with 12 bases aligning to TRBD2. The clonotype originates from a woman aged 18 to 35 in good health. The CDR3, as DNA: TGTGCCAGCAATCGACTAGCGGGAGAAGATACGCAGTATTTT. It encodes CASNRLAGEDTQYF.